The source of this TCR beta chain is a study of Ad26.COV2.S vaccination and SARS-CoV-2 variants. Study background: The study gave Ad26.COV2.S intramuscularly, once or twice 56 days apart.

This clone was picked up a small number of times. What it binds is not known. The treatment here: 15 to 20 received Ad26.COV2.S at low or high dose, single or two shots; about five received placebo; per-sample allocation not given. Samples were taken on day 63 after the first vaccine or placebo injection. An adult aged 18-55 years in Boston served as the donor. Overall study findings and caveats: Using TCR breadth and depth analyses may have led to underestimated total T cell responses.

Profiling relied on immunoSEQ multiplex PCR, and the TCRdb table lists in-frame clones only, not all of them. In the table there are fewer than 600,000 clones, about 88% of which are singletons. The CDR3 length is 15 residues. Trimming cost V 8 bases and J 2 bases, with 15 bases left between them. CDR1 and CDR2 from the germline V gene are MDHEN and SYDVKM. The rearrangement uses TRBV28 and TRBJ2-2; D call uncertain. This TCR was recovered from a person aged 18 to 59 who received the Ad26.COV2.S COVID-19 vaccine or a placebo. Specimen: peripheral blood, collected in a trial of Ad26.COV2.S vaccine versus placebo. CDR3 in amino acids: CASAVPLVNTGELFF. In DNA, the CDR3 is TGTGCCAGCGCGGTTCCGTTGGTTAACACCGGGGAGCTGTTTTTT.